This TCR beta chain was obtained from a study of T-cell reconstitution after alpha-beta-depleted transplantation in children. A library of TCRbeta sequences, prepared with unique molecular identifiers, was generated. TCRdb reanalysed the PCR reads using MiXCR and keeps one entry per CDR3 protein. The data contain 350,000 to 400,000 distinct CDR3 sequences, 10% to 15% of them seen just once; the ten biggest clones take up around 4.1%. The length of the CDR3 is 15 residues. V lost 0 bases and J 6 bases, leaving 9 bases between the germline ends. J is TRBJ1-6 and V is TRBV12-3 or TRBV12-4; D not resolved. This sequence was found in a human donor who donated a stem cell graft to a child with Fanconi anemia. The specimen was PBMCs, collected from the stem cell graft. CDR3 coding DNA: TGTGCCAGCAGTTTAGCACGGGCGGGTAATTCACCCCTCCACTTT. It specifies CASSLARAGNSPLHF.